The 10 T cell receptor beta chains given below trace back to one sample, sequenced in a study of cytomegalovirus exposure and HLA in healthy donors. The PCR made use of 60 Vbeta and 13 Jbeta primers. Generated by immunoSEQ multiplex PCR, the TCRdb table keeps only in-frame clones and is missing some. The data contain roughly 100,000 clones, around 76% of them seen just once; the ten biggest clones take up 6.5% to 9%. The sample consisted of PBMCs. The receptor set was obtained from a man aged 35 to 55 in good health and CMV-seropositive.

The chain links TRBV5-4 to TRBJ2-5; 10 positions agree with TRBD1. The V gene's germline CDR1 is SGHNT and CDR2 YYREEE (reference sequence). The trim removed 6 bases at V and 4 bases at J, leaving 6 bases unmatched. This CDR3 contains 14 residues. The CDR3 DNA follows: TGTGCCAGCAATCCGGGACAGGGGCGAGAGACCCAGTACTTC. It encodes CASNPGQGRETQYF.

This clone was picked up a small number of times. The V gene is TRBV6-4, the J gene TRBJ1-5; D is unresolved. This CDR3 contains 17 residues. The V and J ends lost 5 bases and 0 bases respectively, with 17 bases between them. Germline V gene lookup returns CDR1 MRHNA and CDR2 SNTAGT. The chain's CDR3 is CASSRGPLVYSNQPQHF. The CDR3 DNA reads TGTGCCAGCAGTAGAGGCCCCCTGGTATATAGCAATCAGCCCCAGCATTTT.

The chain employs TRBV19 and TRBJ2-7, with D unclear. With 6 bases removed from V and 6 bases from J, the gap between germline ends came to 9 bases. Germline values: CDR1 LNHDA, CDR2 SQIVND (reference sequence). The CDR3 spans 11 residues. CDR3 loop: CASSRGAEQYF. The CDR3 DNA is TGTGCCAGTAGCAGAGGAGCCGAGCAGTACTTC.

The V and J genes are TRBV2 and TRBJ2-2, with 7 bases that match TRBD1. Trimming removed 6 bases from V and 0 bases from J; junction bases left unmatched: 1. The CDR3 loop spans 14 amino acids. Germline CDR1 is SNHLY and CDR2 is FYNNEI. CDR3 coding DNA: TGTGCCAGCAGACAGGGGCCGAACACCGGGGAGCTGTTTTTT. It is translated as CASRQGPNTGELFF.

The genes are TRBV9 and TRBJ2-2, with no clear D. This CDR3 region has 14 residues. V was cut by 3 bases and J by 1 base, with 7 bases left in between. Germline values: CDR1 SGDLS, CDR2 YYNGEE. CDR3 bases: TGTGCCAGCAGCGAGCGAGAGAACACCGGGGAGCTGTTTTTT. This encodes CASSERENTGELFF.

The V gene is TRBV29-1, the J gene TRBJ2-2; TRBD2 is a possible D gene (5 bases). V lost 4 bases and J lost 6, with 9 bases in between. Germline-derived CDR1 and CDR2 are SQVTM and ANQGSEA. This CDR3 has 12 amino acids. In DNA, the CDR3 is TGCAGCGTTGGGGAGAGAGCCGGGGAGCTGTTTTTT. This sequence encodes CSVGERAGELFF.

The rearrangement uses TRBV29-1 and TRBJ2-3, with D possibly matching TRBD1 (6 bases). The CDR3 extends over 14 amino acids. The V and J ends lost 8 bases and 1 base respectively, with 16 bases between them. Germline CDR1 SQVTM, CDR2 ANQGSEA. CDR3 sequence reads: CSILIGGGTDTQYF. The CDR3 nucleotides are TGCAGCATCTTGATAGGGGGTGGCACAGATACGCAGTATTTT.

This chain joins TRBV5-6 and TRBJ2-7; possibly TRBD2 for D (6 bases). This CDR3 contains 17 residues. V was trimmed by 3 bases and J by 0 bases, leaving 19 bases between them. CDR1 SGHDT and CDR2 YYEEEE come from the germline V gene. The CDR3 protein is CASSSTRFLLASYEQYF. The CDR3 nucleotides read TGTGCCAGCAGCTCGACTAGATTCTTGTTGGCCTCCTACGAGCAGTACTTC.

This clone was seen just once. The rearrangement uses TRBV5-8 and TRBJ2-7, with TRBD1 matching over 11 bases. Germline V gene lookup returns CDR1 SGHTS and CDR2 YDEGEE. With 3 bases clipped from V and 4 bases from J, the junction kept 3 bases outside the gene matches. The length of the CDR3 is 14 residues. The CDR3: CASSSGQGAYEQYF. DNA for the CDR3: TGTGCCAGCAGCTCCGGACAGGGGGCATACGAGCAGTACTTC.

The chain recombines TRBV11-2 with TRBJ2-5; TRBD2 might be the D (5 bases). Germline CDR1 reads SGHAT; CDR2 reads FQNNGV. V shed 4 bases and J shed 1 base, with 19 bases lying between them. This CDR3 region has 17 residues. The CDR3 DNA reads as TGTGCCAGCAGCTCACCCACTAGGGAACTGGTCCAAGAGACCCAGTACTTC. It codes for CASSSPTRELVQETQYF.